A single sample gave rise to the 14 T cell receptor beta chains below, sequenced in a study of T cells in narcolepsy. Here immunoSEQ multiplex PCR was the method, and the copy in TCRdb shows in-frame clones only, minus some. The sample records around 35,000 clones, 65% to 85% being singletons. Input material: memory (CD45RA-) CD4+ T cells from blood. The receptors were sampled from a human donor in good health.

The chain uses TRBV5-1 and TRBJ1-1; D possibly corresponds to TRBD1 (5 bases). The CDR3 covers 12 residues. Trimming took off 4 bases at V and 4 bases at J, with 8 bases between the two ends. CDR1 and CDR2 (germline): SGHRS, YFSETQ. The CDR3 is CASSQGSTEAFF. DNA of the CDR3: TGCGCCAGCAGCCAGGGTAGCACTGAAGCTTTCTTT.

The rearrangement uses TRBV7-8 and TRBJ1-5; 8 bases map to TRBD1. J lost 4 bases, V lost 5 bases, and 13 bases had no gene match. The length of the CDR3 is 17 residues. From germline, CDR1 is SGHVS and CDR2 FQNEAQ. The CDR3 DNA is TGTGCCAGCAGCCTCTTCCAATCTCAGGGGGCAAATCAGCCCCAGCATTTT. Its protein is CASSLFQSQGANQPQHF.

This clone was seen a handful of times. The chain carries TRBV6-7 and TRBJ2-7; unclear D gene. TRBV6-7 is assigned to the ORF class and has an uncertain function. Trimming shortened V by 0 bases and J by 2 bases, and 8 bases separated the two germline ends. The CDR3 has 14 residues. CDR3 amino acids: CASSYSNVAYEQYF. The CDR3 nucleotides read TGTGCCAGCAGTTACTCGAATGTTGCCTACGAGCAGTACTTC.

The chain joins TRBV28 to TRBJ2-1, with 12 bases lining up with TRBD2. This CDR3 contains 20 residues. In germline, CDR1 is MDHEN, CDR2 SYDVKM. V lost 3 bases to trimming and J lost 0 bases; unmatched junction nucleotides: 12. The CDR3 protein is CASSFPWTSGVSSSYNEQFF. CDR3 bases: TGTGCCAGCAGTTTTCCCTGGACTAGCGGGGTTTCGAGCTCCTACAATGAGCAGTTCTTC.

This chain uses TRBV6-1 with TRBJ2-1, with D uncertain. From germline, CDR1 is MNHNS and CDR2 SASEGT. This CDR3 contains 14 residues. Deletions cut 8 bases from V and 0 bases from J, with 11 bases between. The CDR3 here is CASPPSSSYNEQFF. The CDR3 nucleotides read TGTGCCAGCCCCCCCTCGAGCTCCTACAATGAGCAGTTCTTC.

Comments on this clone: Within the sample, other DNA sequences also encode this same CDR3. The chain joins TRBV18 to TRBJ2-3; 10 bases are shared with TRBD2. Germline CDR1 and CDR2: KGHSH and LQKENI. With 2 bases clipped from V and 4 bases from J, the junction kept 0 bases outside the gene matches. The CDR3 is made up of 14 amino acids. This CDR3 is CASSPGLAADTQYF. DNA for the CDR3: TGTGCCAGCTCACCAGGACTAGCGGCAGATACGCAGTATTTT.

This clone was detected once. The J gene is TRBJ2-1, the V gene TRBV7-2; 7 bases are a match to TRBD2. CDR3 length: 16 amino acids. After removal of 5 bases from V and 2 bases from J, the junction contained 9 bases not matched to a gene. CDR1 is SGHTA, CDR2 FQGNSA, per germline. CDR3 sequence: CASSQTSQPPYNEQFF. In DNA form, the CDR3 reads TGTGCCAGCAGCCAGACTAGCCAACCGCCCTACAATGAGCAGTTCTTC.

The V and J genes are TRBV28 and TRBJ2-3; D tentatively reads TRBD1 or TRBD2 (5 bases each). V shed 6 bases and J shed 0 bases, with 16 bases lying between them. The CDR3 has 16 amino acids. Germline V CDR1 and CDR2: MDHEN, SYDVKM. This chain's CDR3 is CASRGTGYSSTDTQYF. The CDR3 nucleotides read TGTGCCAGCAGGGGGACGGGCTACTCTAGCACAGATACGCAGTATTTT.

The J gene is TRBJ1-5, the V gene TRBV28; 10 bases align to TRBD1. Losses at the gene ends were 5 bases for V and 3 bases for J; bases not matched to a gene: 1. Per the germline V gene, CDR1 is MDHEN and CDR2 is SYDVKM. The CDR3 totals 14 residues. The CDR3 region is CASSRQGANQPQHF. As DNA, the CDR3 is TGTGCCAGCAGTCGACAGGGGGCCAATCAGCCCCAGCATTTT.

V and J are TRBV18 and TRBJ1-5; D unclear. V was trimmed by 3 bases and J by 5 bases, leaving 14 bases between them. The CDR3 has 15 residues. Germline V gene data show CDR1 as KGHSH and CDR2 as LQKENI. The CDR3 nucleotides are TGTGCCAGCTCACCTTCGACAAAATCGGATCAGCCCCAGCATTTT. Translated: CASSPSTKSDQPQHF.

The rearrangement joins TRBV5-4 to TRBJ2-7; D is perhaps TRBD1 (6 bases). Germline lookup yields CDR1 SGHNT and CDR2 YYREEE (reference sequence). The ends were cut back, 4 bases at V and 1 base at J, with 18 bases in the middle. This CDR3 has 16 residues. CDR3 DNA sequence: TGTGCCAGCAGCCCGGACGGGACACGGATATCCTACGAGCAGTACTTC. Residues: CASSPDGTRISYEQYF.

The CDR3 coding sequence is TGTGCCAGCAGTTATGGCGGCGGGTCCGAGCAGTACTTC. It encodes CASSYGGGSEQYF. This chain uses TRBV6-6 with TRBJ2-7; a weak D match, TRBD2 (5 bases). The germline V gene encodes CDR1 MNHNY and CDR2 SVGAGI (reference sequence). This CDR3 spans 13 amino acids. V was trimmed by 3 bases and J by 6 bases, leaving 12 bases between them.

The chain uses TRBV5-4 and TRBJ2-3; TRBD1 is a possible D gene (8 bases). Between the trimmed V and J ends, which lost 2 bases and 6 bases, there was a span of 19 bases. Germline CDR1 is SGHNT and CDR2 is YYREEE (reference sequence). CDR3 length: 16 amino acids. Here the CDR3 DNA reads TGTGCCAGCAGCTTAGGGAGGGGACGGACAGGGGATACGCAGTATTTT. Its protein is CASSLGRGRTGDTQYF.

The V gene is TRBV4-2, the J gene TRBJ2-5; TRBD2 might be the D (7 bases). The closer fit of TRBJ2-7 to the DNA end suggests the J call may be wrong. From germline, CDR1 is LGHNA and CDR2 YNFKEQ. CDR3 size: 16 residues. The CDR3, as DNA: TGTGCCAGCAGCTCTCGAGCTGGGAGGGGGTGGTACGAGCAGTACTTC. Protein product: CASSSRAGRGWYEQYF.